The sequence of this T cell receptor (beta chain) was determined in a study of cytomegalovirus exposure and HLA in healthy donors. In the PCR, 60 Vbeta and 13 Jbeta primers were used. The protocol was immunoSEQ multiplex PCR, while the TCRdb copy is restricted to in-frame clones and leaves out a portion. The sample lists 160,000 or so clones; roughly 78% were seen once. CDR1 is MRHNA and CDR2 is SNTAGT in the germline V gene. The CDR3 loop spans 16 amino acids. V lost 0 bases and J 2 bases, leaving 13 bases between the germline ends. This clone was detected only a few times. Sequencing used PBMCs. The chain couples TRBV6-4 to TRBJ1-1; D possibly corresponds to TRBD1 (5 bases). This TCR was sampled from a woman aged 40 to 49 in good health and CMV-seronegative. CDR3: CASSDSRRRGNTEAFF. The CDR3 DNA reads TGTGCCAGCAGTGACTCGAGGCGAAGGGGAAACACTGAAGCTTTCTTT.